This T cell receptor beta chain stems from a study of regulatory T cells in long-lasting Graves disease. General study points: Small numbers of samples may have cut accuracy. In persistent patients, shared public clonotypes (2,741) outnumbered those in new patients (around 1,000).

Library construction for TCR beta used iRepertoire HTBI primers and Arm-PCR of CDR3 regions. TCRdb re-derived calls from the multiplex PCR reads in MiXCR, one entry per CDR3 protein. The sample has fewer than 550,000 distinct CDR3 sequences; roughly 16% are singletons. This clonotype was detected many times. Its antigen is unknown. V lost 4 bases to trimming and J lost 6 bases; unmatched junction nucleotides: 9. This CDR3 has 15 residues. Noted time point: newly diagnosed GD, antithyroid drugs for less than 3 months. PBMC-derived RNA was used for the TCR library. As collected, the peripheral blood samples measured around 9 milliliters each and went into EDTA tubes. This sample was shared with a second study, whose subject was T cells in Graves' hyperthyroidism and ophthalmopathy. That paper notes: RT-PCR in the first round (using the HTBI primer set) targeted the TCR CDR3.

V usage is TRBV12-3 or TRBV12-4 and J usage is TRBJ2-1; 7 bases are a match to TRBD2. The specimen was peripheral blood mononuclear cells (PBMCs), collected at new diagnosis, from a patient treated with antithyroid drugs. The clonotype comes from a middle-aged woman with Graves disease. The chain's CDR3 is CASSSGVPGGNEQFF. DNA for the CDR3: TGTGCCAGCAGTTCAGGCGTCCCGGGAGGCAATGAGCAGTTCTTC.